What follows are 14 T cell receptor beta chains derived from one specimen sequenced in a study of regulatory dendritic cells for organ transplantation. Clones were sequenced by immunoSEQ multiplex PCR, and TCRdb holds only the in-frame ones, with some missing. In the table there are fewer than 50,000 clones, around nine tenths of which are singletons. Sequences were obtained from naive CD8+ T cells from blood. Subset specified: CD45RA+ naive T cells. All receptors derive from a human donor in good health.

The chain combines TRBV6-5 with TRBJ2-1, with D possibly being TRBD2 (5 bases). Germline assignment: CDR1 MNHEY and CDR2 SVGAGI. V shed 3 bases and J shed 3 bases, with 12 bases lying between them. This CDR3 has 15 residues. CDR3 DNA: TGTGCCAGCAGTTATGCGAGGGCAGTCTACAATGAGCAGTTCTTC. This gives the protein CASSYARAVYNEQFF.

The chain carries TRBV4-3 and TRBJ1-1, with TRBD1 matching 7 bases. With 0 bases clipped from V and 1 base from J, the junction kept 5 bases outside the gene matches. The CDR3 is made up of 16 amino acids. Germline V gene sequence: CDR1 LGHNA, CDR2 YSLEER. Here the CDR3 DNA reads TGCGCCAGCAGCCAAGAAGCAGGGGGAAAGAACACTGAAGCTTTCTTT. It encodes CASSQEAGGKNTEAFF.

The gene calls are TRBV6-1 and TRBJ1-1; D gene unclear. V lost 2 bases and J 1 base, leaving 11 bases between the germline ends. Germline CDR1 MNHNS, CDR2 SASEGT. This CDR3 has 15 amino acids. This chain's CDR3 is CASSEFTSKNTEAFF. In nucleotides, the CDR3 is TGTGCCAGCAGTGAATTCACGTCCAAGAACACTGAAGCTTTCTTT.

The V gene is TRBV5-6, the J gene TRBJ1-5; unclear D gene. With 1 base removed from V and 2 bases from J, the gap between germline ends came to 7 bases. In germline, CDR1 is SGHDT, CDR2 YYEEEE. This CDR3 has 14 residues. CDR3 in DNA: TGTGCCAGCAGCTTGCGGCGGGGCAATCAGCCCCAGCATTTT. This gives the protein CASSLRRGNQPQHF. The full variable domain, rest sourced from reference TRBV5-6 and TRBJ1-5, is DAGVTQSPTHLIKTRGQQVTLRCSPKSGHDTVSWYQQALGQGPQFIFQYYEEEERQRGNFPDRFSGHQFPNYSSELNVNALLLGDSALYLCASSLRRGNQPQHFGDGTRLSIL.

This sequence joins TRBV28 and TRBJ2-7; 11 bases map to TRBD1. V was clipped by 5 bases and J by 4 bases; unmatched bases: 4. The CDR3 extends over 14 amino acids. Per the germline V gene, CDR1 is MDHEN and CDR2 is SYDVKM. CDR3 DNA: TGTGCCAGCAGTCGGACAGGGGGCTGGTACGAGCAGTACTTC. It yields the protein CASSRTGGWYEQYF.

In its sample, this clone was seen once. V gene TRBV28 combines with J gene TRBJ2-1; D may match TRBD1 or TRBD2 (5 bases each). This CDR3 is built from 13 residues. Trimming removed 7 bases at V and 8 bases at J, with 15 bases between. From germline, CDR1 is MDHEN and CDR2 SYDVKM. Here the CDR3 DNA reads TGTGCCAGCAATGACGGTTGGGGGTATGAGCAGTTCTTC. Residues: CASNDGWGYEQFF.

The chain carries TRBV19 and TRBJ2-7; D is uncertain. V lost 5 bases, J lost 3 bases, and 11 bases lay in between. The CDR3 runs to 13 residues. From germline, CDR1 is LNHDA and CDR2 SQIVND (reference sequence). The CDR3 reads CASSPADIYEQYF. The CDR3 nucleotides are TGTGCCAGTAGTCCCGCCGACATCTACGAGCAGTACTTC.

J is TRBJ1-5 and V is TRBV27, with TRBD1 as a possible D gene (6 bases). CDR1 and CDR2 (germline): MNHEY, SMNVEV (reference sequence). The ends were cut back, 5 bases at V and 7 bases at J, with 9 bases in the middle. The CDR3 is 12 residues long. CDR3 region: CASSQGGQPQHF. CDR3 coding DNA: TGTGCCAGCAGTCAAGGGGGGCAGCCCCAGCATTTT.

Here the CDR3 reads CASSDGGNTIYF. In nucleotides, the CDR3 is TGTGCCAGCAGTGACGGGGGAAACACCATATATTTT. The chain couples TRBV2 to TRBJ1-3, with D hard to call. CDR3 length: 12 residues. Germline-derived CDR1 and CDR2 are SNHLY and FYNNEI. Trimming removed 3 bases from V and 4 bases from J, with 4 bases in between.

This chain links TRBV29-1 with TRBJ1-2, with D uncertain. V lost 1 base and J lost 2, with 14 bases in between. Germline lookup yields CDR1 SQVTM and CDR2 ANQGSEA. The length of the CDR3 is 15 residues. CDR3 nucleotide sequence: TGCAGCGTTGAAGTTGGACCGGCCGAGAACTATGGCTACACCTTC. The encoded protein is CSVEVGPAENYGYTF.

V and J are TRBV27 and TRBJ2-5; perhaps TRBD2 as D (6 bases). The CDR3 extends over 15 amino acids. Germline CDR1 MNHEY, CDR2 SMNVEV (reference sequence). V shed 6 bases and J shed 4 bases, with 18 bases lying between them. This CDR3 reads CASSLMVGGTETQYF. CDR3 in DNA: TGTGCCAGCAGCCTGATGGTGGGGGGTACAGAGACCCAGTACTTC.

This clone was counted only a few times. The junction departs from the called germline gene at one end, perhaps through a read error. This chain connects TRBV7-9 to TRBJ1-1, with D hard to call. The CDR3 is 13 residues long. Per germline, CDR1 SEHNR and CDR2 FQNEAQ (reference sequence). CDR3 sequence (DNA): TGTGGCAGCACGGGATCACCGAACACTGAAGCTTTCTTT. Translated, it gives CGSTGSPNTEAFF.

The rearrangement links TRBV2 to TRBJ2-1; 8 positions agree with TRBD1. With 6 bases clipped from V and 6 bases from J, the junction kept 10 bases outside the gene matches. Germline V gene data show CDR1 as SNHLY and CDR2 as FYNNEI. The CDR3 loop spans 15 amino acids. The CDR3 is CASRGTGSTFNEQFF. In nucleotides, the CDR3 is TGTGCCAGCAGGGGGACAGGATCGACTTTCAATGAGCAGTTCTTC.

The chain combines TRBV6-1 with TRBJ2-1; D might be TRBD2 (6 bases). CDR3 size: 15 residues. Trimming stripped 5 bases from V and 7 bases from J, with 18 bases between. Per the germline V gene, CDR1 is MNHNS and CDR2 is SASEGT. The CDR3 sequence: CASSLHDGSWNEQFF. DNA of the CDR3: TGTGCCAGCAGTCTCCATGACGGGAGTTGGAATGAGCAGTTCTTC.